Described below is a single TCR beta chain sequence and its context. Its antigen has not been determined. No much larger clone exists at a distance of one base, and base qualities are not known. TCRbeta CDR3 regions were amplified from genomic DNA using the immunoSEQ Assay, a bias-controlled multiplex PCR. On the study's bioinformatics: The number of nucleated cells in each sample was estimated from the amplification of reference gene primers within the assay. To quantify the absolute abundance of each unique TCRbeta CDR3 rearrangement, sequence reads were collapsed and filtered. For each sample, productive Simpson clonality was calculated by taking the square root of Simpson's diversity index across productive rearrangements. The table was pulled from immuneACCESS by TCRdb, which kept in-frame rearrangements only. Such tables lose some clones; where checked, under half of the loss comes from unresolved V genes, and the rest has no known cause. The DNA was the basis for D and trimming; V, J and clone size are from that table. The sample contains 320,000 or so clones, around 90% of them found a single time. The ten largest account for about 5% of the sample.

Enrolling through a virtual design, the prospective study's participants ranged in age from roughly 18 to 100 years and lived across roughly 23 United States geographic areas. To assign participants to cohorts, the prospective study relied on clinical history that participants themselves reported in a screening survey and a study questionnaire. Recovered participants in ImmuneRACE Cohort 3 were defined by two consecutive negative NP/OP PCR tests, clearance by a healthcare professional, or resolution of symptoms. Each participant in the prospective study had whole blood, serum and a nasopharyngeal or oropharyngeal swab collected by mobile phlebotomists. Prospective study participants could optionally give additional blood draws and questionnaires over an approximately two-month period. Prospective study blood samples were shipped either frozen or at room temperature before DNA extraction. Measured from the cysteine to the phenylalanine, the CDR3 is 16 residues long. Only the CDR3 portion is preserved as DNA: 48 bases, with reading frame beginning at the first base. The germline V gene supplies CDR1 SGHRS and CDR2 YFSETQ. Here V drops 4 bases and J drops 4 bases, and the junction holds 9 bases not matched to any gene.

The data were taken from a study of blood T cell repertoires in COVID-19 (dated by TCRdb to 2020 to 2021). Describing the broader study: Samples covering the acute and convalescent phases of COVID-19 were provided by collaborators in the United States, Italy and Spain. The material from the prospective study consisted of cDNA or gDNA derived from T cells, B-cell-depleted T cells, or PBMCs. Subjects who had been exposed to COVID-19, were actively infected with it, or had recovered from it provided the deeply sampled blood TCRbeta repertoires that made up the dataset. The repertoires were made available in a free public database intended to serve as a resource for research on the immune response to SARS-CoV-2. Samples were obtained from the ongoing ImmuneRACE study (first 160 participants) and from over 1,000 subjects provided by 6 global collaborators. Sample metadata almost always included a de-identified subject ID, COVID-19 status, age in years and sex. Where available, HLA class I and class II types were obtained from metadata supplied by the sample provider rather than from assay-based typing.

Points the paper makes about the study in general: The quantity of clinical and demographic metadata differed by source and by participant and was supplied without curation.

The chain was built from TRBV5-1 and TRBJ1-4; 8 middle bases align to TRBD1. Sequencing was performed on PBMCs or T cells enriched from blood (not recorded which). The receptor was isolated from a man aged 55 to 70 who had recovered from COVID-19. The DNA sequence follows: TGCGCCAGCAGCCTCGGTCAGGGGGCGGTTAATGAAAAACTGTTTTTT. Translated, this gives CASSLGQGAVNEKLFF.